These 27 T cell receptor beta chains share one sample of origin, sequenced in a study of cytomegalovirus exposure and HLA in healthy donors. Primers included in the PCR were 60 Vbeta and 13 Jbeta primers. Here immunoSEQ multiplex PCR was the method, and the copy in TCRdb shows in-frame clones only, minus some. The sample has 90,000 to 140,000 clones; approximately 81% are singletons. Material: PBMCs. Receptor source: a man aged 25-45 years in good health and CMV-seronegative.

The chain joins TRBV9 to TRBJ2-7; 12 bases line up with TRBD2. The germline CDR1 and CDR2 sequences are SGDLS and YYNGEE. The V gene end was trimmed by 2 bases and the J gene end by 2 bases; junction bases not matched to a gene: 2. This CDR3 spans 15 amino acids. The CDR3 sequence is CASSVGLAGTYEQYF. In DNA form, the CDR3 reads TGTGCCAGCAGCGTCGGACTAGCGGGAACCTACGAGCAGTACTTC. The entire variable domain, with the rest obtained from reference TRBV9 and TRBJ2-7, is as follows: DSGVTQTPKHLITATGQRVTLRCSPRSGDLSVYWYQQSLDQGLQFLIQYYNGEERAKGNILERFSAQQFPDLHSELNLSSLELGDSALYFCASSVGLAGTYEQYFGPGTRLTVT.

The chain joins TRBV28 to TRBJ2-7; 10 bases map to TRBD2. Germline V gives CDR1 MDHEN, CDR2 SYDVKM. V shed 2 bases and J 6 bases; nucleotides not matched to a gene: 4. This CDR3 region has 14 residues. The CDR3 spells CASSLLAGEGEQYF. CDR3 nucleotides: TGTGCCAGCAGTTTACTAGCGGGAGAGGGCGAGCAGTACTTC.

The genes are TRBV7-9 and TRBJ1-2; 7 positions match TRBD1. CDR3 size: 15 residues. With V trimmed by 1 base and J by 6 bases, 8 bases remained unmatched. Germline CDR1 SEHNR, CDR2 FQNEAQ (reference sequence). CDR3: CASSLGAGQSNGYTF. As DNA, the CDR3 is TGTGCCAGCAGCTTAGGTGCGGGACAGTCTAATGGCTACACCTTC.

The V call is TRBV4-3, the J call TRBJ2-3, with a tentative D call TRBD2 (6 bases). Germline V gives CDR1 LGHNA, CDR2 YSLEER. The ends were cut back, 0 bases at V and 5 bases at J, with 12 bases in the middle. The CDR3 extends over 15 amino acids. The CDR3 spells CASSQEVGRGDTQYF. In DNA form, the CDR3 reads TGCGCCAGCAGCCAAGAGGTCGGGAGAGGAGATACGCAGTATTTT.

This clone came up a few times. V is TRBV9 and J is TRBJ2-1; a possible D gene is TRBD2 (7 bases). Germline V gene sequence: CDR1 SGDLS, CDR2 YYNGEE. This CDR3 has 15 amino acids. The V and J ends lost 0 bases and 7 bases respectively, with 14 bases between them. The DNA for the CDR3 is TGTGCCAGCAGCGTAGATCGGGGGGCGGGAAATGAGCAGTTCTTC. It translates to CASSVDRGAGNEQFF.

This clone has a handful of counts. This chain uses TRBV4-3 with TRBJ1-1, with 7 bases lining up with TRBD1. The junction had 4 bases not matched to a gene; V was cut back by 3 bases and J by 6 bases. CDR1 LGHNA and CDR2 YSLEER come from the germline V gene. The CDR3 consists of 13 residues. The CDR3 DNA reads as TGCGCCAGCAGCCACGACAGGGTCTCTGAAGCTTTCTTT. This translates into CASSHDRVSEAFF.

V gene TRBV9 combines with J gene TRBJ1-2; 11 bases map to TRBD1. The junction had 4 bases not matched to a gene; V was cut back by 2 bases and J by 4 bases. The CDR3 is 15 amino acids. The V gene's germline CDR1 is SGDLS and CDR2 YYNGEE. The CDR3 is CASSVGQGAPYGYTF. CDR3 coding DNA: TGTGCCAGCAGCGTCGGACAGGGGGCTCCCTATGGCTACACCTTC.

This rearrangement joins TRBV18 to TRBJ2-5, with TRBD2 identical over 7 bases. Germline-derived CDR1 and CDR2 are KGHSH and LQKENI. There are 15 residues in the CDR3. Unmatched junction bases numbered 5, after V lost 2 bases and J lost 2 bases. CDR3 in amino acids: CASSPLASGQETQYF. DNA of the CDR3: TGTGCCAGCTCACCATTGGCTAGCGGACAAGAGACCCAGTACTTC.

The V and J genes are TRBV6-4 and TRBJ1-2, with D possibly matching TRBD1 (6 bases). Trimming shortened V by 9 bases and J by 4 bases, and 21 bases separated the two germline ends. This CDR3 region has 15 residues. Germline CDR1 is MRHNA and CDR2 is SNTAGT. The CDR3: CARKVARGWIYGYTF. Here the CDR3 DNA reads TGTGCCAGGAAGGTGGCCAGGGGATGGATCTATGGCTACACCTTC.

The rearrangement joins TRBV7-9 to TRBJ1-2; 8 bases map to TRBD1. Germline lookup yields CDR1 SEHNR and CDR2 FQNEAQ (reference sequence). Trimming removed 8 bases from V and 6 bases from J; junction bases left unmatched: 5. This CDR3 has 12 residues. The CDR3 nucleotides are TGTGCCAGCCGCGACAGGGGCCATGGCTACACCTTC. It encodes CASRDRGHGYTF. Combining the CDR3 with reference TRBV7-9 and TRBJ1-2 gives the whole variable domain DTGVSQNPRHKITKRGQNVTFRCDPISEHNRLYWYRQTLGQGPEFLTYFQNEAQLEKSRLLSDRFSAERPKGSFSTLEIQRTEQGDSAMYLCASRDRGHGYTFGSGTRLTVV.

The rearrangement links TRBV5-4 to TRBJ2-2, with 11 positions matching TRBD2. Germline trimming cut 4 bases from V and 5 bases from J; bases unmatched to any gene: 10. The CDR3 runs 17 residues. Per germline, CDR1 SGHNT and CDR2 YYREEE (reference sequence). The CDR3 loop is CASSTKTTSGMTGELFF. DNA of the CDR3: TGTGCCAGCAGCACCAAAACGACTAGCGGGATGACCGGGGAGCTGTTTTTT.

This chain connects TRBV7-8 to TRBJ1-5; maybe TRBD1 (6 bases). This CDR3 region has 14 residues. Per the germline V gene, CDR1 is SGHVS and CDR2 is FQNEAQ. Trimming shortened V by 5 bases and J by 2 bases, and 10 bases separated the two germline ends. CDR3 nucleotide sequence: TGTGCCAGCAGCATCCGACAGGGCAATCAGCCCCAGCATTTT. Translating it yields CASSIRQGNQPQHF. Filled out from reference TRBV7-8 and TRBJ1-5, the complete variable domain reads GAGVSQSPRYKVAKRGQDVALRCDPISGHVSLFWYQQALGQGPEFLTYFQNEAQLDKSGLPSDRFFAERPEGSVSTLKIQRTQQEDSAVYLCASSIRQGNQPQHFGDGTRLSIL.

The CDR3 region is CASSERQASSYNEQFF. DNA of the CDR3: TGTGCCAGCAGCGAGAGACAGGCGAGCTCCTACAATGAGCAGTTCTTC. The chain couples TRBV9 to TRBJ2-1, with D possibly being TRBD1 (6 bases). Trimming took off 3 bases at V and 0 bases at J, with 13 bases between the two ends. The CDR3 runs to 16 residues. The germline gives CDR1 SGDLS, CDR2 YYNGEE.

The genes are TRBV6-5 and TRBJ2-3; D possibly corresponds to TRBD2 (6 bases). Germline loops: CDR1 MNHEY, CDR2 SVGAGI. This CDR3 spans 12 amino acids. V lost 0 bases to trimming and J lost 13 bases, with 11 bases between them. The CDR3 is CASSYSGTQEYF. CDR3 DNA sequence: TGTGCCAGCAGTTACTCCGGGACTCAGGAGTATTTT.

The CDR3 nucleotides read TGTGCCAGCAGCCCGAGACAGGGGGCTAACGGGGAGCTGTTTTTT. This sequence encodes CASSPRQGANGELFF. The rearrangement joins TRBV14 to TRBJ2-2; 10 positions match TRBD1. With 4 bases clipped from V and 7 bases from J, the junction kept 6 bases outside the gene matches. The V gene's germline CDR1 is SGHDN and CDR2 FVKESK. The CDR3 has 15 amino acids.

This chain uses TRBV5-4 with TRBJ2-2; TRBD2 matches at 14 bases. CDR3 size: 18 residues. Germline V lookup: CDR1 SGHNT, CDR2 YYREEE (reference sequence). The ends lost 3 bases at V and 4 bases at J; junction bases unmatched: 8. The CDR3 sequence: CASSSRLAGGPITGELFF. The CDR3, as DNA: TGTGCCAGCAGCTCCCGACTAGCGGGGGGGCCCATCACCGGGGAGCTGTTTTTT. Full variable domain (missing parts from reference TRBV5-4 and TRBJ2-2): ETGVTQSPTHLIKTRGQQVTLRCSSQSGHNTVSWYQQALGQGPQFIFQYYREEENGRGNFPPRFSGLQFPNYSSELNVNALELDDSALYLCASSSRLAGGPITGELFFGEGSRLTVL.

This chain links TRBV30 with TRBJ1-5; D perhaps matches TRBD1 (6 bases). V shed 3 bases and J shed 0 bases, with 9 bases lying between them. The CDR3 consists of 14 residues. CDR1 is GTSNPN, CDR2 SVGIG, per germline (reference sequence). The chain's CDR3 is CAWSRTVSNQPQHF. As DNA, the CDR3 is TGTGCCTGGAGCCGGACAGTTAGCAATCAGCCCCAGCATTTT.

The genes are TRBV15 and TRBJ2-7; D gene unclear. Trimming cost V 0 bases and J 3 bases, with 15 bases left between them. Germline CDR1 reads LNHNV; CDR2 reads YYDKDF (reference sequence). The CDR3 length is 16 residues. CDR3 amino acids: CATSRDQASYGYEQYF. The CDR3 DNA sequence: TGTGCCACCAGCAGAGATCAGGCTTCATACGGCTACGAGCAGTACTTC.

The rearrangement joins TRBV27 to TRBJ1-2; perhaps TRBD1 as D (6 bases). This CDR3 has 13 residues. V was shortened by 5 bases and J by 0 bases, with 7 bases between the two germline ends. Germline CDR1 MNHEY, CDR2 SMNVEV (reference sequence). CDR3 sequence reads: CASSNRANYGYTF. The CDR3 nucleotides read TGTGCCAGCAGTAACAGGGCTAACTATGGCTACACCTTC.

The chain recombines TRBV13 with TRBJ2-5; no definite D call. Near its end, the DNA agrees better with TRBJ2-7, so the J call may be wrong. The CDR3 loop spans 13 amino acids. Per the germline V gene, CDR1 is PRHDT and CDR2 is FYEKMQ (reference sequence). CDR3 residues: CASSLFGNYEQYF. The CDR3 DNA is TGTGCCAGCAGCTTATTCGGAAACTACGAGCAGTACTTC.

V usage is TRBV7-6 and J usage is TRBJ2-2; a possible D gene is TRBD1 (6 bases). The ends were cut back, 0 bases at V and 4 bases at J, with 18 bases in the middle. The CDR3 contains 18 residues. Per germline, CDR1 SGHVS and CDR2 FNYEAQ. DNA of the CDR3: TGTGCCAGCAGCTTAGCCCTCGTACAGGGTCCTTCCACCGGGGAGCTGTTTTTT. It codes for CASSLALVQGPSTGELFF.

The chain combines TRBV14 with TRBJ2-1; TRBD1 matches at 10 bases. The V gene's germline CDR1 is SGHDN and CDR2 FVKESK. J lost 7 bases, V lost 1 base, and 10 bases had no gene match. The CDR3 extends over 17 amino acids. CDR3 loop: CASSQVTWTGGENEQFF. CDR3 sequence (DNA): TGTGCCAGCAGCCAAGTAACCTGGACAGGGGGGGAGAATGAGCAGTTCTTC.

For this clone: One end of the junction is discordant with germline, which a read error may explain. The chain links TRBV6-1 to TRBJ1-5, with D possibly matching TRBD1 (6 bases). The CDR3 runs to 14 residues. Germline V CDR1 and CDR2: MNHNS, SASEGT. Here the CDR3 reads CANSEQGFDQPQHF. The CDR3, as DNA: TGTGCCAACAGTGAGCAGGGGTTCGATCAGCCCCAGCATTTT.

The chain combines TRBV5-1 with TRBJ2-7; 13 nucleotides agree with TRBD2. Germline values: CDR1 SGHRS, CDR2 YFSETQ. The CDR3 loop spans 16 amino acids. V dropped 4 bases and J dropped 1; count of bases not matched to a gene: 5. The CDR3 DNA reads as TGCGCCAGCAGCCCGCGGACTAGCGGGAGTTCCTACGAGCAGTACTTC. Residues: CASSPRTSGSSYEQYF. Based on the CDR3 plus reference TRBV5-1 and TRBJ2-7, the full variable domain is KAGVTQTPRYLIKTRGQQVTLSCSPISGHRSVSWYQQTPGQGLQFLFEYFSETQRNKGNFPGRFSGRQFSNSRSEMNVSTLELGDSALYLCASSPRTSGSSYEQYFGPGTRLTVT.

The chain recombines TRBV11-2 with TRBJ2-7; 8 bases match TRBD1. Trimming at V came to 6 bases and at J to 6 bases, leaving 10 bases not matched to a gene. The CDR3 runs 14 residues. Per the germline V gene, CDR1 is SGHAT and CDR2 is FQNNGV. CDR3 DNA sequence: TGTGCCAGCAGACCGATCGGACAGGGAGGCGAGCAGTACTTC. Protein: CASRPIGQGGEQYF.

The rearrangement links TRBV4-1 to TRBJ2-1; 11 bases line up with TRBD2. The CDR3 totals 17 residues. Germline CDR1 and CDR2: MGHRA and YSYEKL. V shed 3 bases and J 5 bases; nucleotides not matched to a gene: 9. For the CDR3, the DNA is TGCGCCAGCAGCCACATGCCCCTAGCGGGGGGAAACAATGAGCAGTTCTTC. Its protein is CASSHMPLAGGNNEQFF.

This clone turned up a few times. This chain connects TRBV5-1 to TRBJ1-5, with D perhaps TRBD1 (6 bases). The CDR3 runs to 16 residues. Germline CDR1 and CDR2: SGHRS and YFSETQ. Trimming shortened V by 4 bases and J by 3 bases, and 17 bases separated the two germline ends. CDR3 in amino acids: CASSPLGPGANQPQHF. The CDR3 nucleotides are TGCGCCAGCAGCCCACTGGGGCCAGGGGCCAATCAGCCCCAGCATTTT.